This TCR beta chain was sequenced for a study of blood T cells in healthy people across ages. A second PCR, run for roughly 7 to 12 cycles, used a sample-barcoded 5' primer plus a J-beta primer mix. Via MiXCR, TCRdb re-called the 5' RACE reads, giving one row per CDR3 protein. The sample holds about 1.8 million distinct CDR3 sequences, roughly 50% seen once. The J segment lost 4 bases and the V segment lost 5 bases, leaving 22 bases of the junction unmatched. Per the germline V gene, CDR1 is MNHEY and CDR2 is SMNVEV (reference sequence). The CDR3 totals 20 residues. This clonotype was observed a few times.

This chain uses TRBV27 with TRBJ2-1, with TRBD1 matching 8 bases. Sequencing input: blood. The receptor's source is a woman aged 35 to 49 in good health. CDR3 sequence reads: CASSPTPQRGTGPLYNEQFF. The CDR3 DNA sequence: TGTGCCAGCAGTCCGACACCTCAAAGGGGGACAGGTCCTCTATACAATGAGCAGTTCTTC.